This T cell receptor beta chain emerged from a study of OX40 agonist ivuxolimab in advanced cancers. Study-wide background: Checkpoint inhibitors had been given previously to around 38% of patients. Study-level points and caveats: Near-lowest levels of clonal expansion characterized partial responders at 0.1-3.0 mg/kg.

This clone was observed a single time. Its target is not known. Using immunoSEQ multiplex PCR, the repertoire was profiled, and TCRdb retains in-frame clones only, with some absent. The sample holds about 45,000 clones; about four fifths are singletons and the top ten take roughly 2.1%. This CDR3 is 16 amino acids long. CDR1 and CDR2 (germline): ENHRY, SYGVKD. Source: CD4+ or CD8+ T cells sorted from blood, taken in a trial of the OX40 agonist ivuxolimab. The sequence was obtained from an adult with an advanced solid tumor such as melanoma, head and neck, liver or kidney cancer. The rearrangement joins TRBV10-3 to TRBJ2-5; 11 positions match TRBD2. TRBJ2-7 matches the DNA end more closely, so the J call is doubtful. The CDR3 here is CAISELRLAGPHEQYF. CDR3 DNA: TGTGCCATCAGTGAGTTGAGACTAGCGGGACCCCACGAGCAGTACTTC.